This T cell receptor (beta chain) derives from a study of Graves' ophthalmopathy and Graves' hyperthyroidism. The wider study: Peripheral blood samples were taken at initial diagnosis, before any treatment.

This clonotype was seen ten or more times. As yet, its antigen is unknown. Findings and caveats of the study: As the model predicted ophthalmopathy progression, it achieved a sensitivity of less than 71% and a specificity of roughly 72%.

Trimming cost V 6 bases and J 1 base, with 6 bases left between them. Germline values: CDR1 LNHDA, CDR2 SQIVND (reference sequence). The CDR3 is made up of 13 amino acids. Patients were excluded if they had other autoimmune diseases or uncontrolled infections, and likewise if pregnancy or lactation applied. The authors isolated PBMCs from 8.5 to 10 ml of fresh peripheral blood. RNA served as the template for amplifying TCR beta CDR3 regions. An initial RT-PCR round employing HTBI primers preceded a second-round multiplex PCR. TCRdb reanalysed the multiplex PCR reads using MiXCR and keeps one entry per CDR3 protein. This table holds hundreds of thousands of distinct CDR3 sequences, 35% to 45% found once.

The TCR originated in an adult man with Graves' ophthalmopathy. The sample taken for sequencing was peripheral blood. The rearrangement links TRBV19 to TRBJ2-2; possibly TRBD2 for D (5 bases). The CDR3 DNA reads TGTGCCAGTAGCGGGATGAACACCGGGGAGCTGTTTTTT. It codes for CASSGMNTGELFF.